Listed here are 30 T cell receptor beta chains from one sample, sequenced in a study of OX40 agonist ivuxolimab in advanced cancers. Library construction relied on the immunoSEQ multiplex PCR assay. As stored in TCRdb, this immuneACCESS dataset retains in-frame rearrangements with V and J assigned. A fraction of the clones does not appear; measured against another copy, unresolved V genes explain less than half of the discrepancy, and the remainder lacks a known reason. The sample includes around 66,000 clones, with 86% observed a single time. Of the sample, 1% to 1.5% falls within the top ten clones. The source was CD4+ or CD8+ T cells sorted from blood, collected in a trial of the OX40 agonist ivuxolimab. These receptors were collected from an adult with an advanced solid tumor such as melanoma, head and neck, liver or kidney cancer.

The chain recombines TRBV5-1 with TRBJ2-7; TRBD1 aligns across 7 bases. The germline V gene has CDR1 SGHRS and CDR2 YFSETQ. J was trimmed by 2 bases and V by 4 bases; bases with no gene match: 6. This CDR3 is built from 14 residues. The CDR3 loop reads CASSTGQNPYEQYF. DNA for the CDR3: TGCGCCAGCAGCACGGGACAGAACCCCTACGAGCAGTACTTC.

The DNA for the CDR3 is TGTGCCTCTACGGGGTACACTGAAGCTTTCTTT. It yields the protein CASTGYTEAFF. V and J are TRBV30 and TRBJ1-1; no reliable D call. From germline, CDR1 is GTSNPN and CDR2 SVGIG (reference sequence). Trimming removed 7 bases from V and 3 bases from J, with 9 bases in between. The CDR3 runs to 11 residues. Drawing the rest from reference TRBV30 and TRBJ1-1, the complete variable domain is SQTIHQWPATLVQPVGSPLSLECTVEGTSNPNLYWYRQAAGRGLQLLFYSVGIGQISSEVPQNLSASRPQDRQFILSSKKLLLSDSGFYLCASTGYTEAFFGQGTRLTVV.

The chain couples TRBV7-6 to TRBJ2-3, with 7 positions matching TRBD1. The CDR3 sequence is 19 residues long. Germline V CDR1 and CDR2: SGHVS, FNYEAQ. With V trimmed by 5 bases and J by 3 bases, 20 bases remained unmatched. CDR3 nucleotide sequence: TGTGCCAGCAGCAAACGACAGGGCTCGCCCAGGGTTGAGACAGATACGCAGTATTTT. Encoded protein: CASSKRQGSPRVETDTQYF.

V is TRBV5-1 and J is TRBJ2-5; D is possibly TRBD2 (7 bases). Looked up from germline, CDR1 is SGHRS and CDR2 is YFSETQ. The ends were cut back, 1 base at V and 3 bases at J, with 13 bases in the middle. The CDR3 runs 15 residues. The CDR3 sequence is CASSLRLGGEETQYF. The CDR3 DNA is TGCGCCAGCAGCTTGCGACTAGGGGGGGAAGAGACCCAGTACTTC.

This clone appeared once. This rearrangement joins TRBV18 to TRBJ2-5, with D hard to call. V was clipped by 1 base and J by 3 bases, with 12 bases between them. Germline values: CDR1 KGHSH, CDR2 LQKENI. The CDR3 is 15 residues long. This chain's CDR3 is CASSPLDTHEETQYF. The CDR3 DNA is TGTGCCAGCTCACCACTTGATACTCATGAAGAGACCCAGTACTTC.

There are a few counts of this clone. CDR3 amino acids: CASSQSRDNTEAFF. In DNA form, the CDR3 reads TGTGCCAGCAGCCAATCCAGGGATAACACTGAAGCTTTCTTT. The chain is built from TRBV4-2 and TRBJ1-1; maybe TRBD1 (5 bases). Per the germline V gene, CDR1 is LGHNA and CDR2 is YNFKEQ. The ends were cut back, 2 bases at V and 2 bases at J, with 9 bases in the middle. The length of the CDR3 is 14 residues.

DNA of the CDR3: TGTGCCAGCAGCTTGGGGCTAGTTAGCACAGATACGCAGTATTTT. Residues: CASSLGLVSTDTQYF. This rearrangement joins TRBV5-8 to TRBJ2-3, with D unresolved. The CDR3 consists of 15 residues. Per the germline V gene, CDR1 is SGHTS and CDR2 is YDEGEE. With 0 bases removed from V and 0 bases from J, the gap between germline ends came to 8 bases.

This chain uses TRBV28 with TRBJ2-7; 15 positions agree with TRBD2. The CDR3 extends over 17 amino acids. Germline values: CDR1 MDHEN, CDR2 SYDVKM. The junction had 3 bases not matched to a gene; V was cut back by 3 bases and J by 0 bases. CDR3 region: CASSFGTSGRSSYEQYF. CDR3 in DNA: TGTGCCAGCAGTTTCGGGACTAGCGGGAGGAGCTCCTACGAGCAGTACTTC.

This rearrangement joins TRBV7-9 to TRBJ2-3; tentatively, D is TRBD1 or TRBD2 (5 bases each). Per the germline V gene, CDR1 is SEHNR and CDR2 is FQNEAQ (reference sequence). The germline V and J ends were trimmed by 4 bases and 1 base, with 21 bases remaining between them. The length of the CDR3 is 18 residues. The CDR3 DNA follows: TGTGCCAGCAGCTCCGGGGCGTGGAGCGGAGACCGCACAGATACGCAGTATTTT. Its translation: CASSSGAWSGDRTDTQYF.

The chain has TRBV7-9 and TRBJ2-1; tentatively, D is TRBD2 (5 bases). This CDR3 has 15 amino acids. Trimming pared 5 bases from V and 0 bases from J, leaving 11 bases between. In germline, CDR1 is SEHNR, CDR2 FQNEAQ (reference sequence). The CDR3 DNA is TGTGCCAGCAGCCCCCCGGGGAGCTCCTACAATGAGCAGTTCTTC. This gives the protein CASSPPGSSYNEQFF.

The V gene is TRBV21-1, the J gene TRBJ2-3; the table's D call TRBD2 went unverified against the DNA. TRBV21-1 is noted as a pseudogene. The CDR3 loop spans 19 amino acids. The CDR3 DNA reads TGTGCCAGCAGCAAAGCGGGACTAGCGGGAGGGTTCAGCACAGATACGCAGTATTTT. Protein sequence: CASSKAGLAGGFSTDTQYF.

A word on this clone: Germline is not matched at one junction end, which may reflect a read error. The rearrangement joins TRBV19 to TRBJ2-1; 12 positions match TRBD1. This CDR3 is 16 amino acids long. Germline-derived CDR1 and CDR2 are LNHDA and SQIVND (reference sequence). The CDR3 is CASSSGDRGPYIEQFF. The CDR3 bases are TGTGCCAGTAGTTCAGGGGACAGGGGGCCCTACATTGAGCAGTTCTTC.

Details on this clone: Other DNA sequences in the sample encode the same CDR3. The V and J genes are TRBV5-1 and TRBJ2-3; no firm D call. The CDR3 has 13 residues. The V end lost 4 bases, the J end lost 0 bases, and 6 bases lay between the germline ends. Germline V gene data show CDR1 as SGHRS and CDR2 as YFSETQ. The DNA of the CDR3 is TGCGCCAGCAGCAAGGATAGCACAGATACGCAGTATTTT. Its protein product is CASSKDSTDTQYF.

The chain carries TRBV19 and TRBJ1-4; tentative D call: TRBD1 (5 bases). Trimming cost V 2 bases and J 8 bases, with 12 bases left between them. CDR1 is LNHDA and CDR2 is SQIVND in the germline V gene (reference sequence). CDR3 length equals 14 residues. The CDR3 protein is CASSISGEGEKLFF. CDR3 sequence (DNA): TGTGCCAGTAGTATATCCGGGGAGGGGGAAAAACTGTTTTTT.

The chain couples TRBV10-3 to TRBJ2-7, with a possible D match to TRBD1 (5 bases). This CDR3 contains 11 residues. V lost 8 bases and J 6 bases, leaving 11 bases between the germline ends. CDR1 is ENHRY and CDR2 is SYGVKD in the germline V gene. CDR3 loop: CAIGRTGEQYF. CDR3 DNA: TGTGCCATCGGTAGAACAGGCGAGCAGTACTTC.

The genes are TRBV30 and TRBJ2-7; D might be TRBD2 (6 bases). In germline, CDR1 is GTSNPN, CDR2 SVGIG (reference sequence). Trimming pared 1 base from V and 3 bases from J, leaving 13 bases between. The CDR3 spans 14 residues. Here the CDR3 reads CAWSAAGTFYEQYF. The CDR3 DNA reads as TGTGCCTGGAGTGCTGCGGGGACCTTCTACGAGCAGTACTTC.

This clone is a singleton in its sample. This chain joins TRBV29-1 and TRBJ2-1; D is ambiguous. V lost 5 bases and J lost 0, with 8 bases in between. The length of the CDR3 is 13 residues. Germline CDR1 is SQVTM and CDR2 is ANQGSEA. In DNA, the CDR3 is TGCAGCGTTCAAAGCCTCTCCTACAATGAGCAGTTCTTC. Translating it yields CSVQSLSYNEQFF.

The chain links TRBV5-1 to TRBJ2-2, with 14 bases fitting TRBD2. The V gene end was trimmed by 3 bases and the J gene end by 3 bases; junction bases not matched to a gene: 4. CDR3 size: 17 residues. Germline CDR1 is SGHRS and CDR2 is YFSETQ. DNA for the CDR3: TGCGCCAGCAGCTCGGGACTAGCGGGAGATTACACCGGGGAGCTGTTTTTT. It codes for CASSSGLAGDYTGELFF.

V usage is TRBV5-1 and J usage is TRBJ1-2; no definite D call. Trimming took off 3 bases at V and 8 bases at J, with 14 bases between the two ends. This CDR3 is 13 amino acids long. The germline V gene encodes CDR1 SGHRS and CDR2 YFSETQ. The CDR3 sequence is CASSYGESVGYTF. The CDR3 coding sequence is TGCGCCAGCAGCTACGGAGAGAGTGTCGGCTACACCTTC.

The gene calls are TRBV5-4 and TRBJ1-2; 7 positions match TRBD1. This CDR3 region has 14 residues. Germline V gene sequence: CDR1 SGHNT, CDR2 YYREEE (reference sequence). The V segment lost 4 bases and the J segment 3 bases; nucleotides outside the gene matches: 6. This CDR3 reads CASSPDRAYYGYTF. For the CDR3, the DNA is TGTGCCAGCAGCCCTGACAGGGCTTACTATGGCTACACCTTC.

The rearrangement joins TRBV29-1 to TRBJ2-6; no firm D call. V gave up 0 bases and J gave up 2 bases, with 2 bases separating them. Germline CDR1 SQVTM, CDR2 ANQGSEA. This CDR3 is built from 13 residues. The CDR3 protein is CSVEDPGANVLTF. The CDR3 DNA reads TGCAGCGTTGAAGATCCTGGGGCCAACGTCCTGACTTTC.

This chain joins TRBV28 and TRBJ2-3, with a possible D match to TRBD1 (6 bases). Deletions cut 7 bases from V and 1 base from J, with 9 bases between. This CDR3 contains 13 residues. Germline values: CDR1 MDHEN, CDR2 SYDVKM. The CDR3 is CASTRQGTDTQYF. CDR3 DNA: TGTGCCAGCACCCGACAGGGCACAGATACGCAGTATTTT.

This chain joins TRBV28 and TRBJ1-2; D may be TRBD1 (5 bases). The germline gives CDR1 MDHEN, CDR2 SYDVKM. V lost 5 bases and J lost 0, with 10 bases in between. CDR3 length equals 14 residues. The CDR3, as DNA: TGTGCCAGCAGTCTACAGGAACCTAACTATGGCTACACCTTC. Translating it yields CASSLQEPNYGYTF.

On this clone itself: One end of the junction does not line up with germline, which may come from a read error. The J gene is TRBJ1-2, the V gene TRBV28; D possibly corresponds to TRBD1 (5 bases). Germline V CDR1 and CDR2: MDHEN, SYDVKM. CDR3 length equals 13 residues. In DNA, the CDR3 is TGTGCCAGCAGTTTAGACAGAACCTATGGCCACACCTTC. It translates to CASSLDRTYGHTF.

The rearrangement joins TRBV7-3 to TRBJ2-1, with 12 bases lining up with TRBD1. The CDR3 consists of 15 residues. The germline CDR1 and CDR2 sequences are SGHTA and FQGTGA. Trimming took 6 bases from V and 8 from J; bases not matched to a gene: 8. The CDR3 DNA is TGTGCCAGCAGAACCGGGACAGGGGGCAGCGATGAGCAGTTCTTC. Its translation is CASRTGTGGSDEQFF.

This clone has only one observation. The V call is TRBV29-1, the J call TRBJ2-1; D might be TRBD2 (5 bases). Trimming removed 4 bases at V and 7 bases at J, with 20 bases between. This CDR3 comprises 15 residues. Germline CDR1 is SQVTM and CDR2 is ANQGSEA. The CDR3 DNA reads TGCAGCGTTGGGGCCGCGCGCCACCCGGGGAATGAGCAGTTCTTC. Translation: CSVGAARHPGNEQFF.

The gene calls are TRBV9 and TRBJ1-3, with unresolved D. V lost 0 bases, J lost 0 bases, and 7 bases lay in between. Germline V CDR1 and CDR2: SGDLS, YYNGEE. CDR3 length: 15 amino acids. The CDR3 is CASSVDPLSGNTIYF. The CDR3 DNA reads TGTGCCAGCAGCGTAGACCCTCTCTCTGGAAACACCATATATTTT.

This clone was seen only a few times. The chain uses TRBV2 and TRBJ2-1; 12 nucleotides line up with TRBD2. CDR1 is SNHLY, CDR2 FYNNEI, per germline. This CDR3 is built from 16 residues. V dropped 3 bases and J dropped 3; count of bases not matched to a gene: 3. CDR3 in amino acids: CASSEWTSGIYNEQFF. The CDR3, as DNA: TGTGCCAGCAGTGAGTGGACTAGCGGGATCTACAATGAGCAGTTCTTC.

The chain uses TRBV9 and TRBJ2-4; D is perhaps TRBD2 (6 bases). Germline values: CDR1 SGDLS, CDR2 YYNGEE. The CDR3 is made up of 15 amino acids. The V end lost 0 bases, the J end lost 1 base, and 8 bases lay between the germline ends. CDR3 protein: CASSVDGGAKNIQYF. The CDR3 DNA is TGTGCCAGCAGCGTAGATGGGGGGGCCAAAAACATTCAGTACTTC. Full variable domain (rest looked up from reference TRBV9 and TRBJ2-4): DSGVTQTPKHLITATGQRVTLRCSPRSGDLSVYWYQQSLDQGLQFLIQYYNGEERAKGNILERFSAQQFPDLHSELNLSSLELGDSALYFCASSVDGGAKNIQYFGAGTRLSVL.

Details on this clone: Other DNA sequences from this sample encode an identical CDR3 as well. The rearrangement links TRBV6-6 to TRBJ2-7, with D uncertain. Trimming removed 0 bases from V and 7 bases from J, with 4 bases in between. Germline-derived CDR1 and CDR2 are MNHNY and SVGAGI (reference sequence). The CDR3 totals 11 residues. The CDR3 protein is CASSYSGEQYF. CDR3 nucleotide sequence: TGTGCCAGCAGTTACTCTGGGGAGCAGTACTTC.